The following is a T cell receptor beta chain sequence with its context. These data are taken from a study of technical replicates of blood from a handful of donors. Clones were read by immunoSEQ multiplex PCR, and TCRdb kept only the in-frame ones, dropping some. The repertoire holds 85,000 to 100,000 clones, with approximately 95% as singletons. V was clipped by 2 bases and J by 4 bases, with 17 bases between them. This CDR3 region has 16 residues. The germline V gene encodes CDR1 SGHNT and CDR2 YYREEE (reference sequence). The sequencing input was T cells isolated from PBMCs. J is TRBJ2-3 and V is TRBV5-4; D is ambiguous. The TCR originated in a human donor in good health. The CDR3, as DNA: TGTGCCAGCAGCTTTAAACTAAGCCCCGACGCAGATACGCAGTATTTT. It translates to CASSFKLSPDADTQYF.